What follows describes a single TCR beta chain. Antigen specificity is unknown. This CDR3 spans 13 amino acids. Germline-derived CDR1 and CDR2 are ENHRY and SYGVKD. V was cut by 4 bases and J by 6 bases, with 9 bases left in between. This sample's TCRbeta library carried unique molecular identifier barcodes. MiXCR was run by TCRdb on the PCR reads, yielding one entry per CDR3 protein. The table includes fewer than 250,000 distinct CDR3 sequences, approximately 17% detected once. This sample was included in a study of T-cell reconstitution after alpha-beta-depleted transplantation in children. Whole-study results and caveats: There were some patients whose high TCRbeta diversity at day 60 came from surviving recipient T cells and thymic progenitors. T-cell counts and diversity at one year post-transplant came mainly from newly produced T cells. About two months after transplant, alpha-beta T cells reportedly came from several hundred expanded graft clones.

The sample in question was PBMCs, mostly from graft donor cells, obtained 360 days after TCRalphabeta/CD19-depleted stem cell transplant. The source is a male patient aged 2 to 10 who had a stem cell transplant for acute lymphoblastic leukemia, so the T cells may come from the graft donor. The J gene is TRBJ1-4, the V gene TRBV10-3; tentative D call: TRBD1 (5 bases). CDR3 DNA sequence: TGTGCCATCAGTGCAGGGACCGATGAAAAACTGTTTTTT. Its protein product is CAISAGTDEKLFF.